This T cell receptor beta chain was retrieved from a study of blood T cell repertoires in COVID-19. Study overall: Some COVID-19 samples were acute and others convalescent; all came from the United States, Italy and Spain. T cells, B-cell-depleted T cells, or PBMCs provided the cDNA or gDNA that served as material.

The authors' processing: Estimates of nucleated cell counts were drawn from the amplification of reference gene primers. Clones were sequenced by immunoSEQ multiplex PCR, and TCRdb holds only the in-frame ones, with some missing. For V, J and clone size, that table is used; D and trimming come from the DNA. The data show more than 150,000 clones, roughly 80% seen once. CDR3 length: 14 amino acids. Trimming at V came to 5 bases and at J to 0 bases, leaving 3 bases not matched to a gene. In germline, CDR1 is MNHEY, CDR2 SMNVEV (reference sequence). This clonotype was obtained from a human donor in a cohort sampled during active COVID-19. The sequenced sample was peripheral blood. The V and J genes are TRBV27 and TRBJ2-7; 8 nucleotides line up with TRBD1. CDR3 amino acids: CASSHRGTSYEQYF. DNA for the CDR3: TGTGCCAGCAGTCACAGGGGGACCTCCTACGAGCAGTACTTC.